The present entry profiles one TCR beta chain with its context. Antigen: not known. The data were obtained in a study of T-cell memory formation after mild COVID-19. Whole-study context: Among the donors, TCR clusters were largely specific to each donor.

TCRdb itself ran the 5' RACE reads through MiXCR, one entry per CDR3 protein. The sample lists fewer than 250,000 distinct CDR3 sequences, about 17% occurring once. Overall study findings and caveats: The main location of contracting CD4+ clones was CM and EM, and that of contracting CD8+ clones was EMRA. Some clones that responded were present in memory (sampled pre-infection), which suggests cross-reactive memory joined. While clones contracting from day 15 to 85 were balanced between CD4 and CD8, later expanders leaned CD4+.

Sequencing was carried out using PBMCs or a T cell subset sorted from them (not recorded which). The sequence was obtained from an adult woman who had mild COVID-19 (a few samples of this study predate the infection). Cell type and time point are not known.

CDR3 protein: CASSLVGGLSSPLHF. CDR3 DNA: TGTGCCAGCAGCTTAGTGGGGGGATTGAGTTCACCCCTCCACTTT. The genes are TRBV7-9 and TRBJ1-6, with D perhaps TRBD1 (5 bases). Between the trimmed V and J ends, which lost 1 base and 9 bases, there was a span of 13 bases. CDR1 is SEHNR, CDR2 FQNEAQ, per germline (reference sequence). The CDR3 is 15 residues long. The whole variable domain, remainder taken from reference TRBV7-9 and TRBJ1-6, is DTGVSQNPRHKITKRGQNVTFRCDPISEHNRLYWYRQTLGQGPEFLTYFQNEAQLEKSRLLSDRFSAERPKGSFSTLEIQRTEQGDSAMYLCASSLVGGLSSPLHFGNGTRLTVT.